Listed below are T cell receptor beta chains from one sample, sequenced in a study of cytomegalovirus exposure and HLA in healthy donors. TCRdb's copy holds only in-frame clones and misses some; the assay was immunoSEQ multiplex PCR. The clone table shows about 210,000 clones, with the ten largest holding around 0.95%. Sequencing was carried out using PBMCs. All receptors come from a woman aged 25 to 39 in good health and CMV-seropositive. CDR3s include the opening cysteine and the closing phenylalanine or tryptophan. D genes are given only for firm matches.

j_call | v_call | d_call | cdr3_aa | cdr3_nt
TRBJ1-6 | TRBV7-8 | NA | CASSFRLRDSPLHF | TGTGCCAGCAGCTTCCGTCTTCGAGATTCACCCCTCCACTTT
TRBJ2-1 | TRBV13 | TRBD2 | CASSLGVAGHSYNEQFF | TGTGCCAGCAGCTTAGGGGTAGCGGGCCACTCCTACAATGAGCAGTTCTTC
TRBJ2-1 | TRBV11-3 | TRBD2 | CASSLPLLAANEQFF | TGTGCCAGCAGCTTACCCCTACTAGCGGCCAATGAGCAGTTCTTC
TRBJ2-1 | TRBV7-2 | TRBD1 | CASSLDRGYHNEQFF | TGTGCCAGCAGCTTAGACAGGGGGTACCACAATGAGCAGTTCTTC
TRBJ2-1 | TRBV7-6 | TRBD2 | CASSLDVLGTSGGYNEQFF | TGTGCCAGCAGCTTAGATGTTCTGGGGACTAGCGGGGGATACAATGAGCAGTTCTTC
TRBJ1-1 | TRBV9 | NA | CASSEIGRWANTEAFF | TGTGCCAGCAGCGAGATAGGGAGGTGGGCGAACACTGAAGCTTTCTTT
TRBJ2-7 | TRBV18 | NA | CASSLQGGEQYF | TGTGCCAGCTCACTACAGGGTGGCGAGCAGTACTTC
TRBJ2-7 | TRBV7-2 | TRBD2 | CASSPYSSVGGRRNEQYF | TGTGCCAGCAGCCCCTATTCTAGCGTGGGAGGGCGAAGAAACGAGCAGTACTTC
TRBJ1-3 | TRBV11-2 | TRBD1 | CASTTRGQGSSGNTIYF | TGTGCCAGCACTACCCGGGGACAGGGTTCCTCTGGAAACACCATATATTTT
TRBJ2-7 | TRBV10-2 | NA | CASSLDSYEQYF | TGCGCCAGCAGTTTAGATTCCTACGAGCAGTACTTC
TRBJ2-3 | TRBV9 | TRBD2 | CASSEGLAGGPSLDTQYF | TGTGCCAGCAGCGAGGGACTAGCGGGGGGGCCCAGTCTAGATACGCAGTATTTT
TRBJ1-2 | TRBV7-4 | TRBD1 | CASSSAGTGTINYGYTF | TGTGCCAGCAGCTCGGCCGGGACAGGGACGATCAACTATGGCTACACCTTC
TRBJ1-5 | TRBV27 | NA | CASSFQVYQPQHF | TGTGCCAGCAGTTTCCAGGTGTATCAGCCCCAGCATTTT
TRBJ1-5 | TRBV6-5 | NA | CASSRDWGEAQHF | TGTGCCAGCAGTAGGGACTGGGGGGAGGCCCAGCATTTT
TRBJ1-3 | TRBV7-2 | TRBD1 | CASSSNRGSGNTIYF | TGTGCCAGCAGTTCCAACAGGGGAAGTGGAAACACCATATATTTT
TRBJ2-5 | TRBV4-1 | NA | CASSQPAPGTQYF | TGCGCCAGCAGCCAACCGGCCCCAGGAACCCAGTACTTC
TRBJ1-2 | TRBV7-9 | NA | CASSLGAGLYGYTF | TGTGCCAGCAGCTTGGGGGCGGGACTATATGGCTACACCTTC
TRBJ1-2 | TRBV6-5 | NA | CASSPQGITRGYTF | TGTGCCAGCAGTCCCCAGGGGATCACGCGTGGCTACACCTTC
TRBJ1-4 | TRBV19 | TRBD1 | CASSTGQGGFEKLFF | TGTGCCAGTAGTACCGGACAGGGAGGATTCGAAAAACTGTTTTTT
TRBJ1-1 | TRBV5-6 | NA | CASSLSRQDSTEAFF | TGTGCCAGCAGCTTGAGTCGACAGGACAGCACTGAAGCTTTCTTT
TRBJ1-5 | TRBV7-2 | NA | CASSLGRAGQPQHF | TGTGCCAGCAGCTTAGGCAGGGCCGGTCAGCCCCAGCATTTT
TRBJ1-2 | TRBV2 | NA | CARPRGTSSRSVGYTF | TGTGCCAGGCCAAGGGGGACATCGAGTCGGTCGGTTGGCTACACCTTC
TRBJ1-2 | TRBV29-1 | NA | CRGGDGLGGYTF | TGCCGGGGCGGGGATGGGCTCGGCGGCTACACCTTC
TRBJ2-2 | TRBV6-1 | TRBD2 | CASRLAGTTGELFF | TGTGCCAGCAGGCTAGCGGGAACCACCGGGGAGCTGTTTTTT
TRBJ1-1 | TRBV10-2 | NA | CASSESGLTEAFF | TGCGCCAGCAGTGAGTCGGGGCTAACTGAAGCTTTCTTT
TRBJ2-7 | TRBV14 | NA | CASSQLLLGEQYF | TGTGCCAGCAGCCAACTGTTACTAGGCGAGCAGTACTTC
TRBJ2-2 | TRBV7-2 | TRBD2 | CASTPVWGGTGELFF | TGTGCCAGCACCCCGGTTTGGGGAGGGACCGGGGAGCTGTTTTTT
TRBJ2-5 | TRBV5-8 | NA | CASSLGGVPFQYF | TGTGCCAGCAGCTTGGGGGGGGTTCCCTTCCAGTACTTC
TRBJ2-3 | TRBV28 | NA | CASTFYRQEGTQYF | TGTGCCAGCACCTTTTATCGGCAGGAGGGTACGCAGTATTTT
TRBJ2-3 | TRBV19 | NA | CASTETGLTDTQYF | TGTGCCAGTACTGAGACAGGCCTCACAGATACGCAGTATTTT